Listed here are 13 T cell receptor beta chains from one sample, sequenced in a study of T cell responses to AZD1222 COVID-19 vaccine. Sequenced by immunoSEQ multiplex PCR; TCRdb stores in-frame clones only, minus some. The data show roughly 86,000 clones, approximately 92% seen once. The specimen was peripheral blood, collected on day 0 of AZD1222 vaccination. All receptors come from an adult in good health.

The chain carries TRBV6-5 and TRBJ1-3, with no clear D. The CDR3 is 12 residues long. Germline-derived CDR1 and CDR2 are MNHEY and SVGAGI. V was shortened by 6 bases and J by 0 bases, with 3 bases between the two germline ends. The CDR3 loop is CASRGSGNTIYF. CDR3 sequence (DNA): TGTGCCAGCAGGGGCTCTGGAAACACCATATATTTT.

This clone occurred once. V is TRBV5-6 and J is TRBJ1-5, with D possibly matching TRBD1 (6 bases). Germline CDR1 and CDR2: SGHDT and YYEEEE. This CDR3 contains 14 residues. V lost 4 bases, J lost 4 bases, and 12 bases lay in between. The CDR3 nucleotides read TGTGCCAGCAGCCGCAGGACAGTAAATCAGCCCCAGCATTTT. Its protein product is CASSRRTVNQPQHF.

The chain carries TRBV7-9 and TRBJ1-1; 8 nucleotides match TRBD1. This CDR3 is built from 12 residues. With 5 bases clipped from V and 8 bases from J, the junction kept 4 bases outside the gene matches. CDR1 is SEHNR, CDR2 FQNEAQ, per germline (reference sequence). The CDR3 nucleotides read TGTGCCAGCAGCCGGACAGGGTTCGAAGCTTTCTTT. Translated: CASSRTGFEAFF.

The chain uses TRBV9 and TRBJ2-2; 11 bases line up with TRBD1. This CDR3 is built from 16 residues. Trimming at V came to 4 bases and at J to 4 bases, leaving 6 bases not matched to a gene. Germline V gene data show CDR1 as SGDLS and CDR2 as YYNGEE. This chain's CDR3 is CASSFSGTGGTGELFF. CDR3 nucleotides: TGTGCCAGCAGCTTCTCCGGGACAGGGGGCACCGGGGAGCTGTTTTTT.

The chain combines TRBV30 with TRBJ1-2, with TRBD1 matching over 9 bases. The germline CDR1 and CDR2 sequences are GTSNPN and SVGIG (reference sequence). The CDR3 runs to 13 residues. The trim removed 1 base at V and 4 bases at J, leaving 1 base unmatched. The CDR3 DNA reads as TGTGCCTGGAGTGGACAGGGGGGCTATGGCTACACCTTC. This sequence encodes CAWSGQGGYGYTF.

The genes are TRBV19 and TRBJ1-1; 8 bases are a match to TRBD1. V lost 6 bases and J lost 0; bases outside the gene matches: 6. This CDR3 is 15 amino acids long. CDR1 is LNHDA and CDR2 is SQIVND in the germline V gene (reference sequence). Written as DNA, the CDR3 is TGTGCCAGTAGCACGACAGGGGTAATGAACACTGAAGCTTTCTTT. The encoded protein is CASSTTGVMNTEAFF.

The rearrangement joins TRBV30 to TRBJ2-7, with 7 positions matching TRBD2. The CDR3 is 13 amino acids. The junction had 3 bases not matched to a gene; V was cut back by 2 bases and J by 2 bases. Germline values: CDR1 GTSNPN, CDR2 SVGIG (reference sequence). The DNA for the CDR3 is TGTGCCTGGAGTAGGGAGGGTGCCTACGAGCAGTACTTC. Translating it yields CAWSREGAYEQYF.

The CDR3 nucleotides are TGTGCCAGCAGTTTGGGCAAGGGCGCGGACGAGCAGTACTTC. This translates into CASSLGKGADEQYF. V usage is TRBV28 and J usage is TRBJ2-7; unclear D gene. The V and J ends lost 3 bases and 5 bases respectively, with 14 bases between them. The CDR3 spans 14 residues. The germline CDR1 and CDR2 sequences are MDHEN and SYDVKM.

This chain connects TRBV5-1 to TRBJ1-2; a weak D match, TRBD1 (6 bases). The ends were cut back, 1 base at V and 4 bases at J, with 20 bases in the middle. The CDR3 contains 17 residues. Per germline, CDR1 SGHRS and CDR2 YFSETQ. The CDR3 DNA sequence: TGCGCCAGCAGCTTGACACCGACGCAGGGGCGCACCTATGGCTACACCTTC. Residues: CASSLTPTQGRTYGYTF.

V gene TRBV7-9 combines with J gene TRBJ2-6, with unresolved D. The CDR3 runs to 13 residues. Trimming removed 5 bases at V and 5 bases at J, with 7 bases between. Germline CDR1 reads SEHNR; CDR2 reads FQNEAQ (reference sequence). The CDR3 here is CASSQDRANVLTF. The CDR3 region has the DNA TGTGCCAGCAGCCAAGACAGGGCCAACGTCCTGACTTTC.

The rearrangement joins TRBV27 to TRBJ1-2; 9 nucleotides align to TRBD1. V gave up 3 bases and J gave up 2 bases; unmatched junction bases: 1. From germline, CDR1 is MNHEY and CDR2 SMNVEV (reference sequence). The CDR3 spans 14 residues. Written as DNA, the CDR3 is TGTGCCAGCAGTTTGGGGACAGGGAACTATGGCTACACCTTC. Amino acids: CASSLGTGNYGYTF.

This clone was seen a single time. The chain couples TRBV4-3 to TRBJ2-7; D is unclear. The CDR3 totals 16 residues. V dropped 1 base and J dropped 7 bases, with 20 bases sitting between them. CDR1 and CDR2 from the germline V gene are LGHNA and YSLEER. The CDR3, as DNA: TGCGCCAGCAGCCAAGTATTGGCGGACCTTACTGGGGAGCAGTACTTC. It yields the protein CASSQVLADLTGEQYF.

The chain links TRBV5-1 to TRBJ2-3, with D perhaps TRBD1 (5 bases). Trimming took off 0 bases at V and 2 bases at J, with 13 bases between the two ends. Germline V gene sequence: CDR1 SGHRS, CDR2 YFSETQ. The CDR3 has 16 amino acids. The CDR3 is CASSLAGFGFTDTQYF. Here the CDR3 DNA reads TGCGCCAGCAGCTTGGCAGGGTTCGGATTCACAGATACGCAGTATTTT.